A single T cell receptor (beta chain) is shown here with its context. The data derive from a study of blood T cell repertoires in COVID-19. At the level of the study: COVID-19 samples from acute and convalescent phases originated in the United States, Italy and Spain. PBMCs, B-cell-depleted T cells, or T cells were the source of the cDNA or gDNA that made up the material.

Those enrolled in Seattle joined during active infection and were followed longitudinally afterward. Per the original methods: Amplification of reference gene primers provided the estimated nucleated cell counts. The table came from immunoSEQ multiplex PCR; TCRdb's copy has only in-frame clones and leaves some out. V, J and clone size are taken as reported in that table, and D and trimming were inferred from the DNA itself. Of 200,000 to 250,000 clones in the sample, 84% were seen once. The receptor's source is a woman aged 80 or over with COVID-19, enrolled during active disease. The specimen sequenced was peripheral blood.

The CDR3 reads CASRSRDSYYGQFF. In nucleotides, the CDR3 is TGTGCCAGTAGGAGTAGGGACAGTTACTATGGGCAGTTCTTC. The J gene is TRBJ2-1, the V gene TRBV19, with TRBD1 identical over 7 bases. The CDR3 is made up of 14 amino acids. V was clipped by 6 bases and J by 12 bases; unmatched bases: 14. The V gene's germline CDR1 is LNHDA and CDR2 SQIVND (reference sequence).